Listed here are 17 T cell receptor beta chains from one sample, sequenced in a study of shared clonotypes between healthy human individuals (TCRdb year 2020). For the CD8 naive samples, CD45RO-negative cells were positively selected for CCR7, yielding a CD45RA+CCR7+ population from which TemRA cells were excluded. Libraries were built with the immunoSEQ multiplex PCR assay. Sourced from immuneACCESS, this table was stored by TCRdb with only in-frame sequences that have V and J called. A share of the clones is absent; for the studies checked, an unresolved V gene accounts for under half, and the remainder has no known explanation. The sample data list around 2,000,000 clones, and around 93% of these were observed just once. Around 1.7% of the sample is held by the ten biggest clonotypes. The sample consisted of naive CD8+ T cells from PBMCs. The sample's cell subset or site label, decoded: CD45RA+CCR7+. The receptor set was obtained from a man between 18 and 35 years old in good health. Some clones in this sample may be carry-over from other donors' samples.

The CDR3 DNA is TGTGCCAGCAGCTTAGCGGTGTTCTCTGGGGCCAACGTCCTGACTTTC. Translation gives CASSLAVFSGANVLTF. The chain is built from TRBV7-8 and TRBJ2-6; D unclear. This CDR3 contains 16 residues. The V end was cut by 0 bases, the J end by 0 bases, with 6 bases between. Germline CDR1 and CDR2: SGHVS and FQNEAQ.

Turning to this clone: This same CDR3 is encoded by further DNA sequences in the sample. The V gene is TRBV18, the J gene TRBJ2-6; D remains ambiguous. V was pared by 2 bases and J by 0 bases, with 8 bases between. CDR1 KGHSH and CDR2 LQKENI come from the germline V gene. CDR3 length: 16 residues. The CDR3 sequence is CASSPTRLSGANVLTF. The DNA for the CDR3 is TGTGCCAGCTCACCAACACGACTCTCTGGGGCCAACGTCCTGACTTTC.

This sequence joins TRBV27 and TRBJ2-2, with D maybe TRBD1 (6 bases). The CDR3 covers 16 residues. Looked up from germline, CDR1 is MNHEY and CDR2 is SMNVEV (reference sequence). Trimming shortened V by 2 bases and J by 1 base, and 11 bases separated the two germline ends. CDR3 DNA: TGTGCCAGCAGTTTACTGGGACAATTGAACACCGGGGAGCTGTTTTTT. Its protein is CASSLLGQLNTGELFF.

CDR3 DNA sequence: TGTGCCAGCAGCGGGGTAGGGGGCTCTAACTATGGCTACACCTTC. Residues: CASSGVGGSNYGYTF. The chain joins TRBV9 to TRBJ1-2, with 7 bases fitting TRBD1. This CDR3 contains 15 residues. The V gene end was trimmed by 3 bases and the J gene end by 0 bases; junction bases not matched to a gene: 5. The V gene's germline CDR1 is SGDLS and CDR2 YYNGEE.

The rearrangement joins TRBV27 to TRBJ1-1, with TRBD1 as a possible D gene (5 bases). The CDR3 covers 14 residues. In germline, CDR1 is MNHEY, CDR2 SMNVEV (reference sequence). The V and J ends lost 4 bases and 6 bases respectively, with 15 bases between them. CDR3 region: CASSYGSGYAEAFF. The CDR3, as DNA: TGTGCCAGCAGTTATGGGTCAGGGTACGCTGAAGCTTTCTTT.

The chain is built from TRBV7-9 and TRBJ2-3, with D perhaps TRBD1 or TRBD2 (5 bases each). The CDR3 is made up of 16 amino acids. The V and J ends lost 7 bases and 0 bases respectively, with 17 bases between them. In germline, CDR1 is SEHNR, CDR2 FQNEAQ (reference sequence). The CDR3 nucleotides read TGTGCCAGCAATCTTGGGGCGGGCACTAGCACAGATACGCAGTATTTT. It translates to CASNLGAGTSTDTQYF.

The V gene is TRBV7-9, the J gene TRBJ1-1; D gene uncertain. Looked up from germline, CDR1 is SEHNR and CDR2 is FQNEAQ (reference sequence). This CDR3 comprises 11 residues. V was shortened by 6 bases and J by 8 bases, with 10 bases between the two germline ends. CDR3 sequence: CASRGESEAFF. DNA of the CDR3: TGTGCCAGCAGGGGAGAGTCGGAAGCTTTCTTT.

This sequence joins TRBV7-9 and TRBJ2-3; 9 bases align to TRBD2. Germline V gene sequence: CDR1 SEHNR, CDR2 FQNEAQ (reference sequence). J was trimmed by 1 base and V by 2 bases; bases with no gene match: 4. The CDR3 contains 16 residues. The CDR3 here is CASSLSVAGGTDTQYF. DNA of the CDR3: TGTGCCAGCAGCTTAAGTGTAGCGGGAGGCACAGATACGCAGTATTTT. Full variable domain (outside the CDR3, taken from reference TRBV7-9 and TRBJ2-3): DTGVSQNPRHKITKRGQNVTFRCDPISEHNRLYWYRQTLGQGPEFLTYFQNEAQLEKSRLLSDRFSAERPKGSFSTLEIQRTEQGDSAMYLCASSLSVAGGTDTQYFGPGTRLTVL.

Comments on this clone: In the same sample, other DNA sequences code for this CDR3. V and J are TRBV7-3 and TRBJ1-4; D not resolved. Deletions cut 0 bases from V and 5 bases from J, with 10 bases between. The CDR3 covers 15 residues. Germline V lookup: CDR1 SGHTA, CDR2 FQGTGA. CDR3 nucleotide sequence: TGTGCCAGCAGCTTAACTGGCGGAAGAAATGAAAAACTGTTTTTT. Translated: CASSLTGGRNEKLFF.

As for this clone: One end of the junction fails to match germline, which may point to a read error. The chain joins TRBV28 to TRBJ2-1, with a tentative D call TRBD2 (5 bases). The CDR3 is made up of 13 amino acids. Germline CDR1 and CDR2: MDHEN and SYDVKM. The CDR3 protein is CASSLSPSHEQFF. The CDR3, as DNA: TGTGCCAGTAGTTTATCGCCTAGCCATGAGCAGTTCTTC. Based on the CDR3 plus reference TRBV28 and TRBJ2-1, the full variable domain is DVKVTQSSRYLVKRTGEKVFLECVQDMDHENMFWYRQDPGLGLRLIYFSYDVKMKEKGDIPEGYSVSREKKERFSLILESASTNQTSMYLCASSLSPSHEQFFGPGTRLTVL.

This clone was seen a single time. V and J are TRBV11-1 and TRBJ2-2, with a tentative D call TRBD1 (6 bases). The CDR3 is 14 amino acids. CDR1 SGHAT and CDR2 FQDESV come from the germline V gene (reference sequence). Between the trimmed V and J ends, which lost 2 bases and 7 bases, there was a span of 11 bases. The CDR3 protein is CASSLWGQNGELFF. CDR3 in DNA: TGTGCCAGCAGCTTATGGGGGCAGAACGGGGAGCTGTTTTTT. Based on the CDR3 plus reference TRBV11-1 and TRBJ2-2, the full variable domain is EAEVAQSPRYKITEKSQAVAFWCDPISGHATLYWYRQILGQGPELLVQFQDESVVDDSQLPKDRFSAERLKGVDSTLKIQPAELGDSAMYLCASSLWGQNGELFFGEGSRLTVL.

The gene calls are TRBV4-1 and TRBJ2-2; D is uncertain. Trimming removed 1 base from V and 6 bases from J, with 3 bases in between. CDR1 and CDR2 (germline): MGHRA, YSYEKL. The CDR3 is 12 amino acids. CDR3 in amino acids: CASSQAAGELFF. The CDR3 bases are TGCGCCAGCAGCCAAGCGGCCGGGGAGCTGTTTTTT.

A remark on this clone: The same CDR3 can be traced to other DNA sequences in this sample. The chain combines TRBV7-9 with TRBJ2-3, with D possibly being TRBD1 (6 bases). The CDR3 runs 13 residues. V lost 2 bases to trimming and J lost 3 bases, with 6 bases between them. Germline CDR1 and CDR2: SEHNR and FQNEAQ (reference sequence). CDR3 in DNA: TGTGCCAGCAGCTTACAGGGGACAGATACGCAGTATTTT. It encodes CASSLQGTDTQYF.

This clone has only a few counts. The chain combines TRBV19 with TRBJ1-5; TRBD1 matches at 8 bases. The length of the CDR3 is 16 residues. Germline assignment: CDR1 LNHDA and CDR2 SQIVND (reference sequence). Losses at the gene ends were 4 bases for V and 3 bases for J; bases not matched to a gene: 8. CDR3 amino acids: CASSNVGQVTNQPQHF. The CDR3 DNA sequence: TGTGCCAGTAGTAACGTGGGACAGGTCACCAATCAGCCCCAGCATTTT.

This chain links TRBV2 with TRBJ2-2; D possibly corresponds to TRBD2 (7 bases). Trimming left V 4 bases short and J 2 bases short, with 17 bases between. Germline V gene data show CDR1 as SNHLY and CDR2 as FYNNEI. The CDR3 sequence is 17 residues long. In nucleotides, the CDR3 is TGTGCCAGCAGTGGGGGGCTAGCGGTTCTTAACACCGGGGAGCTGTTTTTT. Translated, it gives CASSGGLAVLNTGELFF.

The V gene is TRBV5-8, the J gene TRBJ2-7; the D gene is possibly TRBD2 (6 bases). Germline lookup yields CDR1 SGHTS and CDR2 YDEGEE. Trimming took 1 base from V and 3 from J, leaving 14 bases between them. This CDR3 spans 15 amino acids. The CDR3, as DNA: TGTGCCAGCAGCTTGCCGGGACTCGAGATCTACGAGCAGTACTTC. Residues: CASSLPGLEIYEQYF.

The CDR3 bases are TGTGCCAGCAGCCAAACGAGTGGGACAGGGGGCTTCTCTGGGGCCAACGTCCTGACTTTC. Encoded protein: CASSQTSGTGGFSGANVLTF. The chain is built from TRBV14 and TRBJ2-6, with 12 bases aligning to TRBD1. The germline gives CDR1 SGHDN, CDR2 FVKESK. The CDR3 sequence is 20 residues long. With V trimmed by 2 bases and J by 0 bases, 8 bases remained unmatched. Filled out from reference TRBV14 and TRBJ2-6, the complete variable domain reads EAGVTQFPSHSVIEKGQTVTLRCDPISGHDNLYWYRRVMGKEIKFLLHFVKESKQDESGMPNNRFLAERTGGTYSTLKVQPAELEDSGVYFCASSQTSGTGGFSGANVLTFGAGSRLTVL.